This is a list of T cell receptor beta chains from one sample in a study of vaccination and CD4 T cells after COVID-19. TCRdb ran MiXCR on the PCR reads and lists one entry per CDR3 protein. The table shows approximately 10,000 distinct CDR3 sequences, with about 34% occurring only once. Their cognate antigens are unknown. Sequenced: CD4+ T cells from blood, cultured in vitro. Receptor source: a human donor in good health. Both conserved end residues are part of each CDR3. D genes are given only for firm matches. Clone size appears in some rows only: once, few, many, or a class for an expanded clone.

j_call	clone_size	v_call	d_call	cdr3_length	cdr3_nt	cdr3_aa
TRBJ1-1	few	TRBV25-1	.	14	TGTGCCAGCAGTGATACACCGAGGATTACTGAAGCTTTCTTT	CASSDTPRITEAFF
TRBJ2-7	few	TRBV6-5	.	17	TGTGCCAGCAGTTACTCGAGTCCCAGCCTCCCCTCCTACGAGCAGTACTTC	CASSYSSPSLPSYEQYF
TRBJ1-1	.	TRBV7-6	.	14	TGTGCCAGCAGCTCCGAGACAGTCAACACTGAAGCTTTCTTT	CASSSETVNTEAFF
TRBJ1-1	few	TRBV10-1	.	15	TGCGCCAGCAGTGAGTCTCAGGAGTTGAACACTGAAGCTTTCTTT	CASSESQELNTEAFF
TRBJ1-2	medium-sized	TRBV6-1	.	14	TGTGCCAGCAGTGGGGGCCTTCGGCACTATGGCTACACCTTC	CASSGGLRHYGYTF
TRBJ1-5	few	TRBV7-2	.	12	TGTGCCAGCAGCGTGAGTAATCAGCCCCAGCATTTT	CASSVSNQPQHF
TRBJ1-1	few	TRBV27	.	15	TGTGCCAGCAGTTTATCCCTAGACAGCAACACTGAAGCTTTCTTT	CASSLSLDSNTEAFF
TRBJ2-3	.	TRBV30	.	15	TGTGCCTGGACCACTAAGGCTACCTACACAGATACGCAGTATTTT	CAWTTKATYTDTQYF
TRBJ1-2	.	TRBV20-1	.	13	TGCAGTGCGAGACCCAACGCGGACTATGGCTACACCTTC	CSARPNADYGYTF
TRBJ2-3	.	TRBV7-9	TRBD1	14	TGTGCCAGCACCCGGACAGGGATTACAGATACGCAGTATTTT	CASTRTGITDTQYF
TRBJ2-3	.	TRBV6-1	.	16	TGTGCCAGCAGTGGCCAAGGTCTGAGGGCCACAGATACGCAGTATTTT	CASSGQGLRATDTQYF
TRBJ1-5	few	TRBV6-1	TRBD1	14	TGTGCCAGCAGGGTAACAGGGGGAGATCAGCCCCAGCATTTT	CASRVTGGDQPQHF
TRBJ1-2	.	TRBV29-1	.	14	TGCAGCGTTGTCCGGACGGGTGGTAACTATGGCTACACCTTC	CSVVRTGGNYGYTF
TRBJ1-2	.	TRBV27	.	15	TGTGCCAGCAGTTTCGTTCCGGTTTTTATCTATGGCTACACCTTC	CASSFVPVFIYGYTF
TRBJ1-2	.	TRBV20-1	.	14	TGCAGTGCTAGGCCCGCGGGGGGCAACTATGGCTACACCTTC	CSARPAGGNYGYTF
TRBJ2-2	.	TRBV20-1	.	12	TGCAGTGCTAGGATAGTCACCGGGGAGCTGTTTTTT	CSARIVTGELFF
TRBJ1-2	.	TRBV7-6	.	11	TGTGCCAGCAGCCCAGCTGGGAGCTACACCTTC	CASSPAGSYTF
TRBJ2-6	.	TRBV2	.	13	TGTGCCAGCACAGGCTCTGGGGCCAACGTCCTGACTTTC	CASTGSGANVLTF
TRBJ2-3	few	TRBV7-7	TRBD2	15	TGTGCTAGCAGCTTACTAGCGGGGGGGCTAGATACGCAGTATTTT	CASSLLAGGLDTQYF
TRBJ1-2	few	TRBV5-1	TRBD1	15	TGCGCCAGCAGCTTGGGGCCGGGGACAGAGTCTGGCTACACCTTC	CASSLGPGTESGYTF
TRBJ1-2	.	TRBV6-1	TRBD1	14	TGTGCCAGCACCCGACAGGGCTTAAACTATGGCTACACCTTC	CASTRQGLNYGYTF
TRBJ1-6	.	TRBV20-1	.	16	TGCAGTGCTAGGGAGCAGAGAAGAGCCGAAAATTCACCCCTCCACTTT	CSAREQRRAENSPLHF
TRBJ2-1	.	TRBV7-8	.	14	TGTGCCAGCAGCTTAGCGGGGGGGCACGATGAGCAGTTCTTC	CASSLAGGHDEQFF
TRBJ1-6	few	TRBV6-1	.	19	TGTGCCAGCAGTCGGGGACGGACGGAACCCAGCTCCTATAATTCACCCCTCCACTTT	CASSRGRTEPSSYNSPLHF
TRBJ2-3	.	TRBV11-2	.	14	TGTGCCAGCAGCTCAGACCACAGCACAGATACGCAGTATTTT	CASSSDHSTDTQYF
TRBJ1-1	few	TRBV12-3/TRBV12-4	.	14	TGTGCCAGCAGTTTCGGAGGGAAGAACACTGAAGCTTTCTTT	CASSFGGKNTEAFF
TRBJ2-5	.	TRBV18	.	15	TGTGCCAGCTCACCCCCGGACACGGGCCAAGAGACCCAGTACTTC	CASSPPDTGQETQYF
TRBJ1-1	few	TRBV30	.	12	TGTGCCTGGACTAGGCTCCACACTGAAGCTTTCTTT	CAWTRLHTEAFF
TRBJ1-1	.	TRBV6-5	.	15	TGTGCCAGCAGTTACCCGAATCCCGCGAACACTGAAGCTTTCTTT	CASSYPNPANTEAFF
TRBJ2-5	.	TRBV5-1	.	11	TGCGCCAGCAGCTTACAAGAGACCCAGTACTTC	CASSLQETQYF
TRBJ1-1	.	TRBV27	.	14	TGTGCCAGCAGTTTCCTCCAGGAGAACACTGAAGCTTTCTTT	CASSFLQENTEAFF
TRBJ2-1	.	TRBV6-1	.	14	TGTGCCAGCAGAGGGACCGAATCCTACAATGAGCAGTTCTTC	CASRGTESYNEQFF
TRBJ2-5	few	TRBV6-1	.	14	TGTGCCAGCAGTGAAATCGGACAGTTGGAGACCCAGTACTTC	CASSEIGQLETQYF
TRBJ1-6	.	TRBV6-1	TRBD1	14	TGTGCCAGCAGTCCCCGGGACAGGAATTCACCCCTCCACTTT	CASSPRDRNSPLHF
TRBJ1-5	.	TRBV10-2	.	15	TGCGCCAGCAGTGACTACACTCAGGGCCATCAGCCCCAGCATTTT	CASSDYTQGHQPQHF
TRBJ1-5	.	TRBV6-1	TRBD1	15	TGTGCCAGCACCAAGAGTCAGGGGGGCAATCAGCCCCAGCATTTT	CASTKSQGGNQPQHF
TRBJ2-3	.	TRBV7-8	TRBD1	16	TGTGCCAGCAGCCAAAGAGGGACAGGCGTAACAGATACGCAGTATTTT	CASSQRGTGVTDTQYF
TRBJ1-2	.	TRBV27	TRBD1	13	TGTGCCAGCAGTGGTCCGGGACAGTATGGCTACACCTTC	CASSGPGQYGYTF
TRBJ1-1	.	TRBV7-3	.	14	TGTGCCAGCAGCTTAGGGCGGACTAACACTGAAGCTTTCTTT	CASSLGRTNTEAFF
TRBJ2-7	.	TRBV10-3	.	15	TGTGCCATCAGTGAGGGGGGGCCGGGGGGCTACGAGCAGTACTTC	CAISEGGPGGYEQYF
TRBJ2-1	.	TRBV6-1	.	14	TGCGCCAGCAGCGAGATCACAGGCTACAATGAGCAGTTCTTC	CASSEITGYNEQFF
TRBJ1-2	.	TRBV12-3/TRBV12-4	.	13	TGTGCCAGCAGCCCCCGGGAAAACTATGGCTACACCTTC	CASSPRENYGYTF
TRBJ2-7	.	TRBV10-2	.	13	TGCGCCAGCAGTCCGGCGGGATCTGGAGAGCAGTACTTC	CASSPAGSGEQYF
TRBJ1-4	.	TRBV15	.	16	TGTGCCACCAGCAGCTTAGGGGGGGGGTCAACTGAAAAACTGTTTTTT	CATSSLGGGSTEKLFF